This T cell receptor (beta chain) was sequenced during a study of blood T cell repertoires in COVID-19. There are 15 residues in the CDR3. The V gene's germline CDR1 is LGHNA and CDR2 YSLEER. Trimming took 0 bases from V and 1 from J, leaving 10 bases between them. In the original analysis: Amplifying reference gene primers gave estimates of nucleated cell counts. Repertoires were generated with immunoSEQ multiplex PCR, while TCRdb's copy carries only in-frame clones and drops some. D and trimming were read from the DNA, whereas the V and J calls and clone size are those reported in that table. The sample consists of about 220,000 clones, about 91% of them appearing once.

The receptor's source is a woman aged 40 to 55 with acute COVID-19. The specimen sequenced was PBMCs or T cells enriched from blood (not recorded which). This chain uses TRBV4-3 with TRBJ2-7; a weak D match, TRBD2 (5 bases). CDR3 DNA sequence: TGCGCCAGCAGCCAAGATTCCGGGATTTCCTACGAGCAGTACTTC. Translated: CASSQDSGISYEQYF.